A single sample is the source of the 31 T cell receptor beta chains below, sequenced in a study of blood T cell repertoires in COVID-19. Sequencing was performed with immunoSEQ multiplex PCR; in TCRdb, only in-frame clones are kept and a portion is missing. The sample consists of about 170,000 clones, 84% of them appearing once. The sample consisted of peripheral blood. The receptors come from a woman aged 80 or over with COVID-19, enrolled during active disease.

V gene TRBV6-5 combines with J gene TRBJ2-7; 9 bases are a match to TRBD1. In germline, CDR1 is MNHEY, CDR2 SVGAGI. The CDR3 is made up of 13 amino acids. After removal of 6 bases from V and 5 bases from J, the junction contained 5 bases not matched to a gene. The CDR3 loop reads CASSHRGPNEQYF. In nucleotides, the CDR3 is TGTGCCAGCAGCCACAGGGGGCCCAACGAGCAGTACTTC.

This clone was seen a handful of times. This sequence joins TRBV3-1 (or the pseudogene TRBV3-2) and TRBJ2-3; 7 bases match TRBD1. This CDR3 has 16 amino acids. Germline V CDR1 and CDR2: LGHDT, YNNKEL (reference sequence). V trimming: 2 bases; J trimming: 0 bases; junction bases outside the gene matches: 5. The CDR3 region has the DNA TGTGCCAGCAGCCAATTTAGGGGGCAAAGCACAGATACGCAGTATTTT. Translated: CASSQFRGQSTDTQYF.

The chain carries TRBV19 and TRBJ1-2; 8 bases are shared with TRBD1. Germline loops: CDR1 LNHDA, CDR2 SQIVND (reference sequence). V dropped 5 bases and J dropped 5; count of bases not matched to a gene: 4. The CDR3 is 13 residues long. The CDR3 sequence is CASSFTGGYGYTF. CDR3 DNA: TGTGCCAGTAGTTTCACAGGGGGATATGGCTACACCTTC.

The genes are TRBV3-1 (or the pseudogene TRBV3-2) and TRBJ2-1; 9 bases map to TRBD2. Losses at the gene ends were 1 base for V and 1 base for J; bases not matched to a gene: 11. CDR1 is LGHDT and CDR2 is YNNKEL in the germline V gene (reference sequence). The CDR3 consists of 19 residues. The CDR3, as DNA: TGTGCCAGCAGCCAAGCACGTAGGGGTAGCGGGAGATCCTACAATGAGCAGTTCTTC. This sequence encodes CASSQARRGSGRSYNEQFF.

The chain employs TRBV2 and TRBJ2-4; maybe TRBD1 (5 bases). V lost 4 bases and J lost 7, with 11 bases in between. CDR3 length: 13 residues. Germline V gives CDR1 SNHLY, CDR2 FYNNEI. CDR3 DNA: TGTGCCAGCAGTGTCTCAGGGTGGAACATTCAGTACTTC. It specifies CASSVSGWNIQYF.

CDR3 coding DNA: TGTGCCAGCAGCTTAGCTCTGTATGAGCAGTTCTTC. Residues: CASSLALYEQFF. The chain employs TRBV7-9 and TRBJ2-1; D remains ambiguous. Germline CDR1 and CDR2: SEHNR and FQNEAQ (reference sequence). The CDR3 has 12 residues. V was trimmed by 0 bases and J by 8 bases, leaving 5 bases between them.

V gene TRBV10-2 combines with J gene TRBJ2-6; weak D call: TRBD1 (5 bases). Trimming pared 4 bases from V and 1 base from J, leaving 5 bases between. The CDR3 has 14 amino acids. Germline lookup yields CDR1 WSHSY and CDR2 SAAADI. The CDR3 nucleotides are TGCGCCAGCAGTGGACAGTCTGGGGCCAACGTCCTGACTTTC. Translating it yields CASSGQSGANVLTF.

The chain has TRBV7-2 and TRBJ1-6, with TRBD1 matching 7 bases. The germline V gene encodes CDR1 SGHTA and CDR2 FQGNSA. Trimming cost V 4 bases and J 8 bases; bases outside gene matches: 5. This CDR3 comprises 14 residues. The CDR3 DNA reads as TGTGCCAGCAGCTACACAGGGGAAGATTCACCCCTCCACTTT. Its protein product is CASSYTGEDSPLHF.

The chain employs TRBV11-3 and TRBJ2-1; 9 bases agree with TRBD1. Germline CDR1 reads SGHNT; CDR2 reads YENEEA. The CDR3 consists of 13 residues. V trimming: 6 bases; J trimming: 9 bases; junction bases outside the gene matches: 6. The CDR3 DNA reads TGTGCCAGCAGTCAACAGGGGGCGGCTGAGCAGTTCTTC. Residues: CASSQQGAAEQFF.

CDR3 in amino acids: CASSRGGSYNEQFF. CDR3 bases: TGTGCCAGTAGTCGTGGCGGGAGCTACAATGAGCAGTTCTTC. The chain links TRBV19 to TRBJ2-1, with 7 nucleotides matching TRBD2. The trim removed 5 bases at V and 3 bases at J, leaving 4 bases unmatched. CDR1 LNHDA and CDR2 SQIVND come from the germline V gene (reference sequence). The CDR3 is made up of 14 amino acids.

The chain recombines TRBV19 with TRBJ2-1; D is unresolved. The CDR3 has 15 residues. Germline V gene data show CDR1 as LNHDA and CDR2 as SQIVND (reference sequence). Trimming took off 3 bases at V and 0 bases at J, with 9 bases between the two ends. The CDR3 bases are TGTGCCAGTAGTATGTACAGTCGCTCCTACAATGAGCAGTTCTTC. Amino acids: CASSMYSRSYNEQFF.

The chain carries TRBV7-2 and TRBJ2-7, with 9 positions matching TRBD1. Germline trimming cut 5 bases from V and 6 bases from J; bases unmatched to any gene: 11. Germline V gene data show CDR1 as SGHTA and CDR2 as FQGNSA. This CDR3 has 15 residues. The DNA of the CDR3 is TGTGCCAGCAGCATAAGACAGGGGGGGCTGGTCGAGCAGTACTTC. Residues: CASSIRQGGLVEQYF.

V usage is TRBV5-1 and J usage is TRBJ2-4; no clear D. Trimming stripped 7 bases from V and 9 bases from J, with 17 bases between. The CDR3 totals 13 residues. CDR1 is SGHRS, CDR2 YFSETQ, per germline. CDR3 protein: CASALPSSSIQYF. CDR3 nucleotides: TGCGCCAGCGCGCTACCCAGCTCTAGCATTCAGTACTTC.

This clone was seen once. The CDR3: CSVIESNQPQHF. CDR3 bases: TGCAGCGTTATAGAAAGCAATCAGCCCCAGCATTTT. The rearrangement links TRBV29-1 to TRBJ1-5, with D uncertain. V lost 5 bases to trimming and J lost 1 base, with 6 bases between them. The length of the CDR3 is 12 residues. Germline CDR1 and CDR2: SQVTM and ANQGSEA.

This clone has only one observation. The gene calls are TRBV27 and TRBJ2-4; the match to TRBD2 covers 11 bases. This CDR3 is 18 amino acids long. Trimming at V came to 6 bases and at J to 0 bases, leaving 10 bases not matched to a gene. CDR1 is MNHEY, CDR2 SMNVEV, per germline (reference sequence). CDR3 bases: TGTGCCAGCAGCCTCGGGACTAGCGGTCCCATAGCCAAAAACATTCAGTACTTC. This gives the protein CASSLGTSGPIAKNIQYF.

This chain links TRBV7-2 with TRBJ1-4; the match to TRBD1 covers 9 bases. CDR1 and CDR2 from the germline V gene are SGHTA and FQGNSA. The junction had 7 bases not matched to a gene; V was cut back by 5 bases and J by 6 bases. There are 15 residues in the CDR3. The CDR3 bases are TGTGCCAGCAGCGAAAGGACAGGGGAGGATGAAAAACTGTTTTTT. It codes for CASSERTGEDEKLFF.

The chain joins TRBV9 to TRBJ2-3; D gene uncertain. Germline assignment: CDR1 SGDLS and CDR2 YYNGEE. V lost 3 bases to trimming and J lost 2 bases, with 13 bases between them. The CDR3 spans 15 residues. The CDR3 DNA is TGTGCCAGCAGCGCCCAGGCTACTTACACAGATACGCAGTATTTT. Residues: CASSAQATYTDTQYF.

The chain combines TRBV3-1 (or the pseudogene TRBV3-2) with TRBJ2-7; TRBD1 agrees at 7 bases. J was trimmed by 9 bases and V by 0 bases; bases with no gene match: 8. The CDR3 is made up of 14 amino acids. Germline CDR1 reads LGHDT; CDR2 reads YNNKEL (reference sequence). CDR3 amino acids: CASSQDSGQTPQYF. CDR3 nucleotide sequence: TGTGCCAGCAGCCAAGACTCGGGACAGACACCGCAGTACTTC.

J is TRBJ2-2 and V is TRBV2, with D possibly being TRBD1 (5 bases). Germline lookup yields CDR1 SNHLY and CDR2 FYNNEI. This CDR3 is 15 amino acids long. Trimming cost V 6 bases and J 1 base, with 12 bases left between them. The CDR3: CASRAPGLNTGELFF. The CDR3 nucleotides read TGTGCCAGCAGGGCCCCAGGGCTGAACACCGGGGAGCTGTTTTTT.

The chain has TRBV6-2 or TRBV6-3 and TRBJ1-2; TRBD1 matches 9 bases. Trimming removed 0 bases from V and 7 bases from J; junction bases left unmatched: 6. This CDR3 comprises 15 residues. Per the germline V gene, CDR1 is MNHEY and CDR2 is SVGEGT. This CDR3 is CASSYSVQGAFGYTF. The CDR3 DNA reads TGTGCCAGCAGTTACTCGGTACAGGGGGCTTTTGGCTACACCTTC.

V gene TRBV29-1 combines with J gene TRBJ2-5; D gene unclear. This CDR3 comprises 13 residues. Germline CDR1 SQVTM, CDR2 ANQGSEA. Trimming took 3 bases from V and 4 from J, leaving 12 bases between them. CDR3 amino acids: CSVDVSVGETQYF. The CDR3 region has the DNA TGCAGCGTTGATGTGAGCGTTGGAGAGACCCAGTACTTC.

The J gene is TRBJ2-3, the V gene TRBV6-4; 11 bases agree with TRBD2. The V gene end was trimmed by 4 bases and the J gene end by 2 bases; junction bases not matched to a gene: 2. The length of the CDR3 is 15 residues. Germline-derived CDR1 and CDR2 are MRHNA and SNTAGT. The CDR3: CASSVGLADTDTQYF. Here the CDR3 DNA reads TGTGCCAGCAGTGTGGGACTAGCGGACACAGATACGCAGTATTTT.

The V gene is TRBV6-5, the J gene TRBJ2-7; D might be TRBD1 (5 bases). CDR1 is MNHEY, CDR2 SVGAGI, per germline. Between the trimmed V and J ends, which lost 4 bases and 1 base, there was a span of 8 bases. The CDR3 has 13 amino acids. CDR3 sequence reads: CASSSYRSYEQYF. CDR3 nucleotide sequence: TGTGCCAGCAGTTCCTACAGGTCCTACGAGCAGTACTTC.

V gene TRBV27 combines with J gene TRBJ2-5; TRBD2 matches 7 bases. The CDR3 runs 14 residues. After removal of 6 bases from V and 5 bases from J, the junction contained 9 bases not matched to a gene. The V gene's germline CDR1 is MNHEY and CDR2 SMNVEV (reference sequence). The chain's CDR3 is CASSSLGEGETQYF. The CDR3 bases are TGTGCCAGCAGCTCTCTAGGGGAGGGGGAGACCCAGTACTTC.

A few counts support this clone. This sequence joins TRBV7-2 and TRBJ1-2, with D tentatively TRBD1 (6 bases). The length of the CDR3 is 15 residues. Germline CDR1 is SGHTA and CDR2 is FQGNSA. Trimming removed 5 bases at V and 2 bases at J, with 15 bases between. The CDR3 region is CASSPHRVGNYGYTF. The CDR3 DNA sequence: TGTGCCAGCAGCCCCCACAGGGTGGGCAACTATGGCTACACCTTC.

The chain is built from TRBV5-1 and TRBJ1-1; no firm D call. Germline V gene data show CDR1 as SGHRS and CDR2 as YFSETQ. The V and J ends lost 3 bases and 4 bases respectively, with 10 bases between them. The CDR3 loop spans 13 amino acids. For the CDR3, the DNA is TGCGCCAGCAGCTCCCGCGATGTCACTGAAGCTTTCTTT. Encoded protein: CASSSRDVTEAFF.

The chain uses TRBV18 and TRBJ2-1, with 8 positions matching TRBD1. The CDR3 loop spans 13 amino acids. Germline CDR1 and CDR2: KGHSH and LQKENI. V was pared by 1 base and J by 9 bases, with 2 bases of the junction left unmatched. DNA for the CDR3: TGTGCCAGCTCACCACAAACAGGGGGTGAGCAGTTCTTC. As protein: CASSPQTGGEQFF.

V gene TRBV7-7 combines with J gene TRBJ2-7, with 9 bases that match TRBD1. Germline V CDR1 and CDR2: SSHAT, FNYEAQ (reference sequence). V gave up 1 base and J gave up 3 bases; unmatched junction bases: 4. This CDR3 has 15 amino acids. In DNA form, the CDR3 reads TGTGCCAGCAGCTTAGGGACAGGGGCAATCTACGAGCAGTACTTC. This encodes CASSLGTGAIYEQYF. Complete variable domain (other parts from reference TRBV7-7 and TRBJ2-7): GAGVSQSPRYKVTKRGQDVTLRCDPISSHATLYWYQQALGQGPEFLTYFNYEAQPDKSGLPSDRFSAERPEGSISTLTIQRTEQRDSAMYRCASSLGTGAIYEQYFGPGTRLTVT.

This clone appeared a single time. The gene calls are TRBV7-3 and TRBJ2-1, with D perhaps matching TRBD1 (5 bases). CDR3 length: 15 residues. With 0 bases removed from V and 5 bases from J, the gap between germline ends came to 11 bases. Germline V lookup: CDR1 SGHTA, CDR2 FQGTGA. The chain's CDR3 is CASSLTGAANNEQFF. The CDR3 nucleotides read TGTGCCAGCAGCTTAACAGGGGCGGCCAACAATGAGCAGTTCTTC.

V usage is TRBV6-4 and J usage is TRBJ2-1; 7 bases line up with TRBD1. V lost 3 bases, J lost 16 bases, and 9 bases stayed unmatched. This CDR3 has 12 amino acids. The V gene's germline CDR1 is MRHNA and CDR2 SNTAGT. This chain's CDR3 is CASSERTGGVFF. In DNA, the CDR3 is TGTGCCAGCAGTGAGAGGACAGGCGGCGTATTCTTC.

The chain has TRBV18 and TRBJ2-7; TRBD2 might be the D (6 bases). Germline V gene sequence: CDR1 KGHSH, CDR2 LQKENI. The CDR3 contains 14 residues. Trimming took 5 bases from V and 6 from J, leaving 17 bases between them. The CDR3 DNA reads as TGTGCCAGCTCAAGGCTCGGGGGTCAATCCGAGCAGTACTTC. It yields the protein CASSRLGGQSEQYF.